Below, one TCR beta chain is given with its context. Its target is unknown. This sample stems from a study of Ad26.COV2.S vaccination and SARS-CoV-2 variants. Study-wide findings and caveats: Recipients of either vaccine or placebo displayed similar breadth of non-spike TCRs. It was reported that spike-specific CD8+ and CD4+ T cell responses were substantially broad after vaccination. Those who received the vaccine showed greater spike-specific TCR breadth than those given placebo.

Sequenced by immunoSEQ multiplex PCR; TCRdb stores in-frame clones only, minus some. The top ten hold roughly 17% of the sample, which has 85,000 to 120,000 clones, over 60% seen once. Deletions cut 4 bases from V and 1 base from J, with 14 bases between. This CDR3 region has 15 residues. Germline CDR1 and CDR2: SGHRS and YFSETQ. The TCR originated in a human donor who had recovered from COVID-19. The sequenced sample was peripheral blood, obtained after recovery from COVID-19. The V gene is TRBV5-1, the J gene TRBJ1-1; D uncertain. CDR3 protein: CASSPVDLSNTEAFF. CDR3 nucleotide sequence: TGCGCCAGCAGCCCCGTTGACTTATCGAACACTGAAGCTTTCTTT.